This T cell receptor (beta chain) is drawn from a study of T-cell memory formation after mild COVID-19. The CDR3 spans 15 residues. Germline trimming cut 3 bases from V and 4 bases from J; bases unmatched to any gene: 8. CDR1 is MNHEY, CDR2 SMNVEV, per germline (reference sequence). Each CDR3 protein is one row after TCRdb ran MiXCR on the 5' RACE reads. Here the sample spans over 300,000 distinct CDR3 sequences, under 25% being singletons. This TCR derives from a man aged 18 to 29 who had mild COVID-19 (a few samples of this study predate the infection). Cell type and time point are not known. The specimen sequenced was PBMCs or a T cell subset sorted from them (not recorded which). The chain is built from TRBV27 and TRBJ2-5; 7 bases align to TRBD2. The CDR3, as DNA: TGTGCCAGCAGTTTTGGTGGCGGGGGAGGAGAGACCCAGTACTTC. This gives the protein CASSFGGGGGETQYF.